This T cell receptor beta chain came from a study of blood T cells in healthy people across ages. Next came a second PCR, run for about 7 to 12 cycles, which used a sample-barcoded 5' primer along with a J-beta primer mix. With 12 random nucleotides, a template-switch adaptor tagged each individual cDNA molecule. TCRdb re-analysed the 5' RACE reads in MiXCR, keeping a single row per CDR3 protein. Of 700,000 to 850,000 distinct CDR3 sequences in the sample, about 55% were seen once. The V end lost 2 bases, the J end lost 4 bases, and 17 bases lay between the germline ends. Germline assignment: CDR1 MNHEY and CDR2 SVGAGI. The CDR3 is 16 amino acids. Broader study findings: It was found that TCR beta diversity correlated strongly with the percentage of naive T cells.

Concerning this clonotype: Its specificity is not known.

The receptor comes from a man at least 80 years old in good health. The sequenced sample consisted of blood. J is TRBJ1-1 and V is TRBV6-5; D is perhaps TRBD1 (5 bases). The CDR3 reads CASSYIRGARGTEAFF. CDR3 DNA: TGTGCCAGCAGTTACATCCGTGGGGCTCGAGGCACTGAAGCTTTCTTT.